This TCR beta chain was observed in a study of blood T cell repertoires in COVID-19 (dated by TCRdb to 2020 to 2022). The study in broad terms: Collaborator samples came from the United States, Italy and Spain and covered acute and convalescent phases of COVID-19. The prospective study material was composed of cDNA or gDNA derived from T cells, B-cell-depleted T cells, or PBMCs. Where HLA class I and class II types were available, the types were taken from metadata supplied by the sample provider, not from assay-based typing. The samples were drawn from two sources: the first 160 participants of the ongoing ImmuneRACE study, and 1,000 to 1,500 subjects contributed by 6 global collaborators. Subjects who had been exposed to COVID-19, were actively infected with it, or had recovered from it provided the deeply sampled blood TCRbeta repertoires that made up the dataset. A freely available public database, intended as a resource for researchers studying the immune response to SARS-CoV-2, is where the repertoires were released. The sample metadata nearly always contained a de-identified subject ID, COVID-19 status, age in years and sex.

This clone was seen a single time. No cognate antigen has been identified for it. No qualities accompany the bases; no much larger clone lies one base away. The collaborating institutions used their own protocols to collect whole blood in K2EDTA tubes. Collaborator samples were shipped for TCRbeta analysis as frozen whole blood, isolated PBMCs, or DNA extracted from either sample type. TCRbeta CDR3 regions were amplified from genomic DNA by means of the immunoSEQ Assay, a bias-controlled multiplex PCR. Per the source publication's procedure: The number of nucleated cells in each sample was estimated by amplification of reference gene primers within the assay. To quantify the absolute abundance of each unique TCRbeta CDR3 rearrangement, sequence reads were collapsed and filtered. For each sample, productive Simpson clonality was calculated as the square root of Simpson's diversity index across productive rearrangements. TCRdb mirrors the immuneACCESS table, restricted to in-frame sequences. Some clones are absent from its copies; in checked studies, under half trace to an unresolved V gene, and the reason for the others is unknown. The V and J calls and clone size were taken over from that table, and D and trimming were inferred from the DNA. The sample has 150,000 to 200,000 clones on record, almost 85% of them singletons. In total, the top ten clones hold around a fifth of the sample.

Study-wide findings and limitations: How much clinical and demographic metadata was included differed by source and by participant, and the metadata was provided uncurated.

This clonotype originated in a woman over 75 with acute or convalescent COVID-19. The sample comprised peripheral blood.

The CDR3 here reads CATYFAGELFF. At the DNA level, the sequence is TGTGCCACCTATTTCGCCGGGGAGCTGTTTTTT. Recombination linked TRBV12-3 or TRBV12-4 to TRBJ2-2, with the D gene not clear enough to name. V is shortened by 10 bases, J by 6 bases, and the region joining them spans 9 bases. Including the terminal cysteine and phenylalanine, the CDR3 comprises 11 residues. The DNA shown is the 33-base CDR3, in frame from base 1.